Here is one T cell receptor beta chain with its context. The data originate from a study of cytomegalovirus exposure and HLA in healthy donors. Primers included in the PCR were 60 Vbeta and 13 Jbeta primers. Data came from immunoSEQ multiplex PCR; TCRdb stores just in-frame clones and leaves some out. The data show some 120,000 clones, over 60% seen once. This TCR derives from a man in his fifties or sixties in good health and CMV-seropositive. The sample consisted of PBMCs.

The CDR3 region is CASSGFQANTEAFF. In DNA, the CDR3 is TGTGCCAGCAGCGGATTCCAGGCGAACACTGAAGCTTTCTTT. The chain employs TRBV9 and TRBJ1-1; D gene uncertain. V lost 3 bases and J lost 1, with 10 bases in between. Germline assignment: CDR1 SGDLS and CDR2 YYNGEE. The CDR3 spans 14 residues. Full variable domain (missing parts from reference TRBV9 and TRBJ1-1): DSGVTQTPKHLITATGQRVTLRCSPRSGDLSVYWYQQSLDQGLQFLIQYYNGEERAKGNILERFSAQQFPDLHSELNLSSLELGDSALYFCASSGFQANTEAFFGQGTRLTVV.